This T cell receptor beta chain was sequenced during a study of vaccination and CD4 T cells after COVID-19. Overall study: Those taking part got two shots of either the BNT162b2 or the mRNA-1273 vaccine. Control cultures used a CEFX viral epitope pool, an HIV-1 Nef peptide pool, or no peptide.

Treatment noted: approximately nine-day PBMC culture with coronavirus spike peptide pools or control peptides (ViraFEST assay). This clonotype came up a few times. Its matching antigen is unknown. The assay that was used to sequence DNA from cultured CD4+ T cells was the Oncomine TCR Beta short-read assay. TCRdb re-analysed the PCR reads in MiXCR, keeping a single row per CDR3 protein. There are fewer than 15,000 distinct CDR3 sequences in the sample; under 65% occur only once, and about 12% lies in the top ten. The germline CDR1 and CDR2 sequences are MNHEY and SMNVEV (reference sequence). Trimming stripped 4 bases from V and 7 bases from J, with 6 bases between. This CDR3 is 11 amino acids long.

This chain connects TRBV27 to TRBJ2-3, with D unresolved. Sample: CD4+ T cells from blood, cultured in vitro. The sequence came from a human donor who had recovered from COVID-19. CDR3 DNA: TGTGCCAGCAGTTCATGGAATACGCAGTATTTT. The encoded protein is CASSSWNTQYF.